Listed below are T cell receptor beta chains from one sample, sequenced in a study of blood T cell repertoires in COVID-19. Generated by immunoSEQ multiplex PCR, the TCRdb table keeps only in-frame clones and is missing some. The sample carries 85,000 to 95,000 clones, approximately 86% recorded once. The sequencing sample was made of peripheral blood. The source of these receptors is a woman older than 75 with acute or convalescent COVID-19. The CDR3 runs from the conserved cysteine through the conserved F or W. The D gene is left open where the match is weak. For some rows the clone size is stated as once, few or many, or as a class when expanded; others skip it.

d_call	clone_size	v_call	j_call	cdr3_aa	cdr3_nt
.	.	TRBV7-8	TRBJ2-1	CASSFRDPRGWKEQFF	TGTGCCAGCAGCTTCCGGGACCCGAGGGGGTGGAAAGAGCAGTTCTTC
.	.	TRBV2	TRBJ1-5	CASDRGGNQPQHF	TGTGCCAGCGACCGGGGGGGCAATCAGCCCCAGCATTTT
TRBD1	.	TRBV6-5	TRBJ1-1	CASSTRTGATEAFF	TGTGCCAGCAGTACACGGACAGGGGCCACTGAAGCTTTCTTT
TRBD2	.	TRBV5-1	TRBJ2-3	CASSRSSGGDISTDTQYF	TGCGCCAGCTCTAGGTCGAGCGGGGGAGACATTAGCACAGATACGCAGTATTTT
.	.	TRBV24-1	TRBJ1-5	CATSDFLSPQPQHF	TGTGCCACCAGTGATTTCCTCTCCCCCCAGCCCCAGCATTTT
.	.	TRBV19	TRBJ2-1	CASSQTRGASYNEQFF	TGTGCCAGTAGCCAGACTCGGGGGGCCTCCTACAATGAGCAGTTCTTC
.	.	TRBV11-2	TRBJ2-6	CASSPRGSSGANVLTF	TGTGCCAGCAGCCCGAGAGGCAGCTCTGGGGCCAACGTCCTGACTTTC
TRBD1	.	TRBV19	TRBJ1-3	CASSTGAGNTIYF	TGTGCCAGTAGCACAGGGGCGGGAAACACCATATATTTT
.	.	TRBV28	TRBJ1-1	CASSSHGAGDTEAFF	TGTGCCAGCAGTTCACATGGCGCGGGGGACACTGAAGCTTTCTTT
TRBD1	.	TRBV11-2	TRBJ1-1	CASRPQGVRTEAFF	TGTGCCAGCAGGCCTCAGGGGGTACGCACTGAAGCTTTCTTT
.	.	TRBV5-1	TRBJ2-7	CASSGKPGLFYEQYF	TGCGCCAGCAGCGGAAAGCCGGGACTGTTCTACGAGCAGTACTTC
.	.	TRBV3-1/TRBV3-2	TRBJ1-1	CASSQSTGKAFF	TGTGCCAGCAGCCAATCTACAGGAAAAGCTTTCTTT
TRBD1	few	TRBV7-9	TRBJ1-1	CASSPRTGGTEAFF	TGTGCCAGCAGCCCAAGGACAGGGGGCACTGAAGCTTTCTTT
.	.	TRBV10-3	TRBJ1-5	CATRTDGNQPQHF	TGTGCCACTCGGACAGACGGCAATCAGCCCCAGCATTTT
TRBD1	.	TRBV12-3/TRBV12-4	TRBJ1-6	CASRTGVGSPLHF	TGTGCCAGCCGGACAGGGGTAGGTTCACCCCTCCACTTT
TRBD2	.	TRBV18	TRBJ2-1	CASSPLAGSSYNEQFF	TGTGCCAGCTCACCATTAGCGGGAAGCTCCTACAATGAGCAGTTCTTC